The source of this TCR beta chain is a study of T cell repertoires in cytomegalovirus infection (dated by TCRdb to between 2018 and 2021). In the study overall: The HLA type of each donor mattered for the analysis, because public TCR beta signatures pointed to carriage of CMV infection along with the matching HLA type. Broad study findings and their caveats: The ex vivo response was dominated by HLA-C-restricted CMV-specific TCR beta clonotypes, which also provided the single most frequent clonotype in two of eight donors. Cumulative frequency of public TCR beta family members discriminated carriers of CMV infection plus the relevant HLA type in this cohort and an independent roughly 350-donor cohort.

These reads were obtained on an Illumina HiSeq 1500. TCRdb reprocessing: public reads trimmed at Q25 with fastp, clones called with MiXCR, in-frame beta chains kept. Under each unique CDR3 protein, matching rows form one entry showing the most common genes and DNA. Counted in this sample were about 140,000 distinct CDR3 sequences; 5.5% to 8% of them appeared once. Jointly, the top ten make up more than 15% of the sample. This clonotype has a handful of counts. Its antigen is not yet known. There are no base qualities to consult, and no much larger clone falls within one base. The junction carries 13 bases between V and J, which are trimmed by 9 bases and 2 bases respectively. The germline V gene yields MNHNS for CDR1 and SASEGT for CDR2. The CDR3 holds 14 amino acids from the cysteine to the phenylalanine. Of all the DNA, just the CDR3 is kept, 42 bases in frame from base 1.

The sequence derives from a human donor in good health (CMV status not recorded). Some clones in this sample may be carry-over from other donors' samples. The chain links TRBV6-1 with TRBJ2-2, and perhaps TRBD1 as D gene, on 6 matching bases. The sequencing sample was made of PBMCs. CDR3 protein: CASLTGANTGELFF. The nucleotide sequence reads TGTGCCAGTTTGACAGGTGCCAACACCGGGGAGCTGTTTTTT.